Below are 6 T cell receptor beta chains sequenced from a single sample in a study of blood T cells in healthy people across ages (dated by TCRdb to 2014 to 2015). The method behind the library was 5' RACE. TCRdb records Illumina HiSeq 2500 as the sequencer. A second PCR of roughly 7 to 11 cycles was performed with a sample-barcoded 5' primer and a J-beta primer mix. Using fastp at Q25 and MiXCR, TCRdb reprocessed the public reads and kept productive beta chains. CDR3 protein sequences are deduplicated, and each keeps its most common genes and DNA. In this sample the table shows about a million distinct CDR3 sequences, more than 30% of which occur a single time. Less than 15% of the sample belongs to the ten largest clones. Sequenced input: blood. Receptors were obtained from a man aged 18 to 29 in good health.

This clonotype was seen ten or more times. The CDR3 nucleotides are TGCGCCAGCAGGAACAGCGACTCCTACGAGCAGTACTTC. It codes for CASRNSDSYEQYF. The rearrangement joins TRBV5-1 to TRBJ2-7; D unresolved. Germline V gives CDR1 SGHRS, CDR2 YFSETQ. V was pared by 5 bases and J by 0 bases, with 9 bases between. The CDR3 spans 13 residues.

This clonotype appeared a few times. The V and J genes are TRBV6-5 and TRBJ2-3; maybe TRBD2 (6 bases). The CDR3 runs to 15 residues. Between the trimmed V and J ends, which lost 2 bases and 2 bases, there was a span of 11 bases. Germline CDR1 MNHEY, CDR2 SVGAGI. The CDR3 coding sequence is TGTGCCAGCAGTTACGGTTCGGGGGTCACAGATACGCAGTATTTT. Protein sequence: CASSYGSGVTDTQYF.

V usage is TRBV12-3 or TRBV12-4 and J usage is TRBJ1-1, with D tentatively TRBD1 (5 bases). Trimming pared 6 bases from V and 0 bases from J, leaving 11 bases between. This CDR3 comprises 14 residues. The CDR3 region is CASRLQAMNTEAFF. DNA for the CDR3: TGTGCCAGCAGATTACAGGCCATGAACACTGAAGCTTTCTTT.

In its sample, this clonotype was seen a few times. This chain joins TRBV7-8 and TRBJ1-5; D is possibly TRBD1 (5 bases). Trimming took off 3 bases at V and 0 bases at J, with 12 bases between the two ends. CDR3 size: 16 residues. The germline CDR1 and CDR2 sequences are SGHVS and FQNEAQ. The CDR3: CASSFQARASNQPQHF. DNA for the CDR3: TGTGCCAGCAGCTTCCAGGCCAGGGCTAGCAATCAGCCCCAGCATTTT.

The CDR3 sequence is CASSAGLAGGDEQFF. CDR3 nucleotides: TGTGCCAGCAGCGCTGGACTAGCGGGGGGCGATGAGCAGTTCTTC. V is TRBV9 and J is TRBJ2-1; TRBD2 agrees at 14 bases. Trimming took 3 bases from V and 8 from J; bases not matched to a gene: 4. Germline V gene lookup returns CDR1 SGDLS and CDR2 YYNGEE. This CDR3 has 15 residues.

This clonotype was counted many times. The V call is TRBV12-3 or TRBV12-4, the J call TRBJ2-1, with TRBD1 identical over 10 bases. The CDR3 is 15 residues long. The V gene end was trimmed by 6 bases and the J gene end by 5 bases; junction bases not matched to a gene: 7. The CDR3 coding sequence is TGTGCCAGCAGGGTGGTTGGGACAGGGGACAATGAGCAGTTCTTC. Amino acid sequence: CASRVVGTGDNEQFF.